The 7 T cell receptor beta chains in this list originate from one sample, sequenced in a study of sequential checkpoint blockade in melanoma. Clones were sequenced by immunoSEQ multiplex PCR, and TCRdb holds only the in-frame ones, with some missing. The sample shows around 18,000 clones, under 80% of them seen only once. Treatment of the sample: randomized to nivolumab then ipilimumab (arm A) or the reverse (arm B). The sample in question was CD8+ T cells sorted from blood (inferred from file names), obtained from a patient given nivolumab and ipilimumab in sequence. Receptors originate from a human donor with melanoma.

The genes are TRBV27 and TRBJ1-2; D ambiguous. V was clipped by 7 bases and J by 6 bases, with 12 bases between them. The CDR3 contains 12 residues. Germline V gives CDR1 MNHEY, CDR2 SMNVEV (reference sequence). CDR3: CASKTYSHGYTF. The CDR3 DNA is TGTGCCAGCAAAACCTACTCCCATGGCTACACCTTC.

The chain combines TRBV14 with TRBJ1-5; D unresolved. CDR1 is SGHDN and CDR2 is FVKESK in the germline V gene. The V gene lost 1 base and the J gene lost 11 bases, with 12 bases spanning the gap. This CDR3 contains 13 residues. The CDR3: CASSQGDTSTQHF. The CDR3 DNA follows: TGTGCCAGCAGCCAAGGTGACACCTCTACCCAGCATTTT.

The CDR3 bases are TGCGCCAGCAGCCGGACAGGGTATAATTCACCCCTCCACTTT. Protein sequence: CASSRTGYNSPLHF. The chain couples TRBV4-3 to TRBJ1-6, with 8 bases fitting TRBD1. This CDR3 has 14 residues. The germline CDR1 and CDR2 sequences are LGHNA and YSLEER. The junction had 0 bases not matched to a gene; V was cut back by 4 bases and J by 4 bases.

This chain connects TRBV9 to TRBJ1-1, with D uncertain. Germline CDR1 and CDR2: SGDLS and YYNGEE. CDR3 length: 13 residues. With 0 bases removed from V and 4 bases from J, the gap between germline ends came to 7 bases. Here the CDR3 reads CASSVDSSTEAFF. CDR3 coding DNA: TGTGCCAGCAGCGTAGACAGTTCCACTGAAGCTTTCTTT.

This chain connects TRBV29-1 to TRBJ2-7, with TRBD2 identical over 11 bases. Germline V lookup: CDR1 SQVTM, CDR2 ANQGSEA. V lost 2 bases, J lost 4 bases, and 4 bases stayed unmatched. CDR3 length: 14 amino acids. The CDR3 reads CSVETSGSGYEQYF. The CDR3 DNA follows: TGCAGCGTTGAAACTAGCGGGAGTGGGTACGAGCAGTACTTC.

CDR3 in amino acids: CATLGQGRRVWGYTF. The DNA of the CDR3 is TGTGCCACCCTGGGACAGGGTAGGAGGGTTTGGGGCTACACCTTC. This rearrangement joins TRBV2 to TRBJ1-2; TRBD1 aligns across 9 bases. Per germline, CDR1 SNHLY and CDR2 FYNNEI. With 10 bases clipped from V and 8 bases from J, the junction kept 17 bases outside the gene matches. The CDR3 runs 15 residues.

This clone appeared once. This sequence joins TRBV5-8 and TRBJ1-5; D gene uncertain. CDR3 size: 13 residues. V was trimmed by 0 bases and J by 6 bases, leaving 7 bases between them. Germline V gene sequence: CDR1 SGHTS, CDR2 YDEGEE. DNA for the CDR3: TGTGCCAGCAGCTTGGGGCCCCGTCAGCCCCAGCATTTT. Its translation: CASSLGPRQPQHF. Full variable domain (outside the CDR3, taken from reference TRBV5-8 and TRBJ1-5): EAGVTQSPTHLIKTRGQQATLRCSPISGHTSVYWYQQALGLGLQFLLWYDEGEERNRGNFPPRFSGRQFPNYSSELNVNALELEDSALYLCASSLGPRQPQHFGDGTRLSIL.